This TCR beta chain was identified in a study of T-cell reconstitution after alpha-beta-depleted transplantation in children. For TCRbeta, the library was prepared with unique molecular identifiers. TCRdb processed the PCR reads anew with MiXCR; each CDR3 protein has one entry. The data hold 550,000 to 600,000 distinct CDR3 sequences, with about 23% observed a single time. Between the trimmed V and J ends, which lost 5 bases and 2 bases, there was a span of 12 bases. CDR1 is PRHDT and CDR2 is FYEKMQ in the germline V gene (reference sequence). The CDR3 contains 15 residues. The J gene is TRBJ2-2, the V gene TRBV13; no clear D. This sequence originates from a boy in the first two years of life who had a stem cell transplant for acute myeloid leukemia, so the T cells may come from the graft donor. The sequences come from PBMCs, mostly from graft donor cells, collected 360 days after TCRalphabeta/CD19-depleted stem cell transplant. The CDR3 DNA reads TGTGCCAGCAGCCCCCCGGCCCCAAACACCGGGGAGCTGTTTTTT. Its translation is CASSPPAPNTGELFF.